Detailed here is one TCR beta chain. The antigen is unknown. The data belong to a study of T-cell reconstitution after alpha-beta-depleted transplantation in children. Unique molecular identifiers were used to barcode this TCRbeta library. TCRdb redid the calling of the PCR reads with MiXCR, one entry per CDR3 protein. The sample shows hundreds of thousands of distinct CDR3 sequences, 20% to 25% of them seen only once. Study observations and caveats: Recipient T cells and thymic progenitors that survived were the source of the high TCRbeta diversity seen at day 60 in some patients. T cells produced anew were the main source of T-cell counts and diversity one year after transplant.

The germline V gene has CDR1 DFQATT and CDR2 SNEGSKA (reference sequence). Trimming at V came to 5 bases and at J to 7 bases, leaving 10 bases not matched to a gene. This CDR3 is 15 amino acids long. The chain couples TRBV20-1 to TRBJ1-4, with TRBD1 matching over 10 bases. The starting material was PBMCs, mostly from graft donor cells, obtained 360 days after TCRalphabeta/CD19-depleted stem cell transplant. This receptor was obtained from a boy less than two years old who had a stem cell transplant for acute myeloid leukemia, so the T cells may come from the graft donor. The CDR3 reads CSARVWGQGIEKLFF. The CDR3, as DNA: TGCAGTGCTCGGGTATGGGGACAGGGGATTGAAAAACTGTTTTTT.